This T cell receptor beta chain was captured by sequencing in a study of T cell responses to AZD1222 COVID-19 vaccine. Findings and caveats of the study: Spike-specific TCR breadth and depth rose after two AZD1222 doses. Among those given AZD1222, only 5 to 7 were seropositive at baseline.

Concerning this clone: Antigen: not known.

Profiling relied on immunoSEQ multiplex PCR, and the TCRdb table lists in-frame clones only, not all of them. The sample carries around 160,000 clones, 91% recorded once. The sequencing used peripheral blood, collected 28 days after the second AZD1222 dose. This TCR derives from an adult who received the AZD1222 COVID-19 vaccine.

The CDR3 reads CASSLDLDSSSEKLFF. The CDR3 DNA sequence: TGTGCCAGCAGCTTGGATCTCGACAGTTCCTCGGAAAAACTGTTTTTT. The chain recombines TRBV5-4 with TRBJ1-4; weak D call: TRBD1 (5 bases). The V and J ends lost 0 bases and 8 bases respectively, with 17 bases between them. Germline CDR1 reads SGHNT; CDR2 reads YYREEE (reference sequence). The CDR3 is 16 amino acids.